This T cell receptor (beta chain) was captured by sequencing in a study of identical twins. Study-wide results and limits: Cord blood beta clonotypes present at high abundance carried fewer insertions; no such pattern appeared in memory repertoires. Out-of-frame alpha sequences shared by twins showed excess low generation probability. Its conclusions, products of cross-sectional statistical analysis, did not come from following the same donors.

All donors were healthy Caucasians. One entry per CDR3 protein results from TCRdb running MiXCR on the 5' RACE reads. The profile shows 250,000 or so distinct CDR3 sequences, about 13% of them singletons. The CDR3 runs 13 residues. Germline values: CDR1 MNHNS, CDR2 SASEGT. This clonotype has more than one count but fewer than ten. Its antigen is unidentified. This same sample was also taken into another study, of yellow fever vaccine responses in identical twins.

The source material was memory (CD45RO+) T cells sorted from blood. The chain has TRBV6-1 and TRBJ1-5; a weak D match, TRBD1 (6 bases). This TCR derives from a woman aged 18-29 years in good health. CDR3 sequence reads: CAGAGASNQPQHF. As DNA, the CDR3 is TGTGCTGGAGCGGGGGCTAGCAATCAGCCCCAGCATTTT.